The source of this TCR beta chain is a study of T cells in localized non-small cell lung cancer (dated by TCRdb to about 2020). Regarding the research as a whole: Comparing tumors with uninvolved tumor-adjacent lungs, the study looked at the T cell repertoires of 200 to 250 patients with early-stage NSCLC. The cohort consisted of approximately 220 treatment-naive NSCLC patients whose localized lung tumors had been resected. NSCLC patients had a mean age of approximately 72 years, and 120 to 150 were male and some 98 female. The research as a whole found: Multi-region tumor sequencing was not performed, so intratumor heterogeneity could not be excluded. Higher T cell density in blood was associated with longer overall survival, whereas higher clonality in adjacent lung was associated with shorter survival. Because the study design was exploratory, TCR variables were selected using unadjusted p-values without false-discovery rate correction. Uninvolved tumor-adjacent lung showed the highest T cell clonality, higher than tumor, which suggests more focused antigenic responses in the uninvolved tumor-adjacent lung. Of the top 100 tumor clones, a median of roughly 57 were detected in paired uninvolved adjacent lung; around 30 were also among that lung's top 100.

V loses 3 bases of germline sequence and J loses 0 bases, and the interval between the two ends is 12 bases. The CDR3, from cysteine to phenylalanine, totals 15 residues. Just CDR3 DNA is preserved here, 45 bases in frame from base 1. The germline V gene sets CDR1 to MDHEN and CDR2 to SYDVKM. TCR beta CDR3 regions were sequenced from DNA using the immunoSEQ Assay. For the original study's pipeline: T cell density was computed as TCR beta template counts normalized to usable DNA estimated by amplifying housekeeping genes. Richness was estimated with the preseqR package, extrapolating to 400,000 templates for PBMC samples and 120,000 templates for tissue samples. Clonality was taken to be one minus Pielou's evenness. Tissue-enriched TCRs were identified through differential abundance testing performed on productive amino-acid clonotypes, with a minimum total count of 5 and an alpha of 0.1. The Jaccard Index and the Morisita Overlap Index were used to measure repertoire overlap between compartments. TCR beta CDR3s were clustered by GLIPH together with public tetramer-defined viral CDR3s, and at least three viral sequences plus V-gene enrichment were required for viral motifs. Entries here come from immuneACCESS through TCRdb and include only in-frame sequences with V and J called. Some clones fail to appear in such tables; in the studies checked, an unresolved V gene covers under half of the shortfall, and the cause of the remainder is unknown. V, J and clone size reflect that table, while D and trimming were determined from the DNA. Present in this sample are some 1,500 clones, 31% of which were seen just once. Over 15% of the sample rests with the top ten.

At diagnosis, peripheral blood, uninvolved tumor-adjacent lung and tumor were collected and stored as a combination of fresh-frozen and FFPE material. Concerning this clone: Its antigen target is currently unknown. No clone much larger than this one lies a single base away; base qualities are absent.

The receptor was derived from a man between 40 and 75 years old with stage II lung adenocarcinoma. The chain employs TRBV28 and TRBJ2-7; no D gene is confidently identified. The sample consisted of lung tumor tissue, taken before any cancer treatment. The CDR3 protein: CASSFRSESSYEQYF. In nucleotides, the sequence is TGTGCCAGCAGTTTCCGGTCTGAGAGCTCCTACGAGCAGTACTTC.